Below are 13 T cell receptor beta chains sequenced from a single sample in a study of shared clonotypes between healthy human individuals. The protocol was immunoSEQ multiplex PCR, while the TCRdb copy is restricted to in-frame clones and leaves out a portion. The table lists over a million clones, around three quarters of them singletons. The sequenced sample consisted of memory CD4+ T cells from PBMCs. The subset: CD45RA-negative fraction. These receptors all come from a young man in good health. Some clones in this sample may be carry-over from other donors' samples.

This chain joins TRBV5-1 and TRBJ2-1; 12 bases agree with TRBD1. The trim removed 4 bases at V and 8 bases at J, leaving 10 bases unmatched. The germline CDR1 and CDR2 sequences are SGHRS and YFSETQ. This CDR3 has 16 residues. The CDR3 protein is CASSRDPGQGAHEQFF. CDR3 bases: TGCGCCAGCAGCAGGGATCCGGGACAGGGGGCACATGAGCAGTTCTTC.

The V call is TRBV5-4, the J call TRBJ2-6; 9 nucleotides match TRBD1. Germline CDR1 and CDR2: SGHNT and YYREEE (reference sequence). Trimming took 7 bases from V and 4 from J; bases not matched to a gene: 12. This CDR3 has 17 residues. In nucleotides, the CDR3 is TGTGCCAGCCGGCCCGCCGGGACAGGGACCGGGGCCAACGTCCTGACTTTC. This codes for CASRPAGTGTGANVLTF.

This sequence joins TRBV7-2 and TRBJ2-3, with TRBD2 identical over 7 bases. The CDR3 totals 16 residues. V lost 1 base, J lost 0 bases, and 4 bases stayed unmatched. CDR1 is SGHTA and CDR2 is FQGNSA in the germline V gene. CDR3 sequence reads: CASSLGPAGSTDTQYF. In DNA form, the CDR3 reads TGTGCCAGCAGCTTAGGCCCAGCGGGGAGCACAGATACGCAGTATTTT.

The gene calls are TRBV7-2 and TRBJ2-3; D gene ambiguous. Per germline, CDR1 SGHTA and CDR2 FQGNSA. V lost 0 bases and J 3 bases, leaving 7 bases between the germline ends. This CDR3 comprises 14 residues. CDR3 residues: CASSLATATDTQYF. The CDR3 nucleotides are TGTGCCAGCAGCTTAGCCACGGCTACAGATACGCAGTATTTT.

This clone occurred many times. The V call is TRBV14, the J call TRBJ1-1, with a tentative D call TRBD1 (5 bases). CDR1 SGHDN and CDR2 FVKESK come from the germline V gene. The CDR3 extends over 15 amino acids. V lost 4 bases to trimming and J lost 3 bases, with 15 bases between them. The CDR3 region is CASSPLRVGHTEAFF. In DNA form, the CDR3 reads TGTGCCAGCAGCCCCCTCAGGGTAGGGCACACTGAAGCTTTCTTT. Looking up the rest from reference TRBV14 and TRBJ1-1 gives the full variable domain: EAGVTQFPSHSVIEKGQTVTLRCDPISGHDNLYWYRRVMGKEIKFLLHFVKESKQDESGMPNNRFLAERTGGTYSTLKVQPAELEDSGVYFCASSPLRVGHTEAFFGQGTRLTVV.

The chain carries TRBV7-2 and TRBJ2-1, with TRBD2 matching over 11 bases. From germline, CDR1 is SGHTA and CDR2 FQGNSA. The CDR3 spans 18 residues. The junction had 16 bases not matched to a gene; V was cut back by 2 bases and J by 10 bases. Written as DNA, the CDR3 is TGTGCCAGCAGCTTAAGGGCGATCGTAGCGGGAGGGAGTAGGGAGCAGTTCTTC. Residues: CASSLRAIVAGGSREQFF. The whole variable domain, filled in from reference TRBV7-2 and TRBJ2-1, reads GAGVSQSPSNKVTEKGKDVELRCDPISGHTALYWYRQSLGQGLEFLIYFQGNSAPDKSGLPSDRFSAERTGGSVSTLTIQRTQQEDSAVYLCASSLRAIVAGGSREQFFGPGTRLTVL.

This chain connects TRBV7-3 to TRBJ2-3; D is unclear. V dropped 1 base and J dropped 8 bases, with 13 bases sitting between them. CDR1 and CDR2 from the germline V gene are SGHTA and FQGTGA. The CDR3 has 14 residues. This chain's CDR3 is CASSLNVAPGTQYF. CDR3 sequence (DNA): TGTGCCAGCAGCTTAAATGTCGCCCCCGGTACGCAGTATTTT.

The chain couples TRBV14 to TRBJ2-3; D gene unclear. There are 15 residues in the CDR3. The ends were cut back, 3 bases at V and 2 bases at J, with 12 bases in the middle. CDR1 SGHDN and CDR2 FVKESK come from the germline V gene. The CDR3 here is CASSQFRRNTDTQYF. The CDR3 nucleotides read TGTGCCAGCAGCCAGTTTCGGCGGAACACAGATACGCAGTATTTT.

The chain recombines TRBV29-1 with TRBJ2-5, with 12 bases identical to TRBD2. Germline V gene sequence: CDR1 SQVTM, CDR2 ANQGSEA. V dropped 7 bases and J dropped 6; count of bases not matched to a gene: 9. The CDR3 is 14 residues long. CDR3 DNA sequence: TGCAGCGCAGAGACTAGCGGGAGCTCGAAGACCCAGTACTTC. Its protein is CSAETSGSSKTQYF.

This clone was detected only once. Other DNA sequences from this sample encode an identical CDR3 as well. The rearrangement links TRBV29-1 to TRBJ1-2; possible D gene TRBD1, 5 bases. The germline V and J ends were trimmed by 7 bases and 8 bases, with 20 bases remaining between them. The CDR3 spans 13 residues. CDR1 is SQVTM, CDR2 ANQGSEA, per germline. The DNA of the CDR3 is TGCAGCGCGGGACGGACTACTCCAGGGGGCTACACCTTC. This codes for CSAGRTTPGGYTF.

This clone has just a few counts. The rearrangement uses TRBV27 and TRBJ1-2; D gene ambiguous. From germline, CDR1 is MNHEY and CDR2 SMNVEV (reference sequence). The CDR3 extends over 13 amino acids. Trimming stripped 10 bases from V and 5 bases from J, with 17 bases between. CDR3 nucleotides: TGTGCCACCTCAGGCGGGCGGTTGTATGGCTACACCTTC. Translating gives CATSGGRLYGYTF.

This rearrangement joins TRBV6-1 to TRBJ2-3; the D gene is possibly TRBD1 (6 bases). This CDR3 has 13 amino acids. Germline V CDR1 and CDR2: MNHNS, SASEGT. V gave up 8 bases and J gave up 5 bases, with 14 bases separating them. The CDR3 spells CASGAGGGDTQYF. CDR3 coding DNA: TGTGCCAGCGGTGCTGGGGGCGGAGATACGCAGTATTTT.

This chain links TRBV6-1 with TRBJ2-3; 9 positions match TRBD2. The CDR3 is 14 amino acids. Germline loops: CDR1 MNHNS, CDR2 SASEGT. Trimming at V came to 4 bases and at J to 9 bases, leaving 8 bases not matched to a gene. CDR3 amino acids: CASSGESSGRTQYF. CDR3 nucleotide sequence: TGTGCCAGCAGTGGCGAAAGTAGCGGGAGAACGCAGTATTTT.